This TCR beta chain derives from a study of monozygotic twins with inflammatory bowel disease. Study observations and caveats: Nothing supported a single strong signal or clonotype that was associated with IBD. Discrimination among different T cell subtypes was not achievable.

Researchers collected around 2.6 ml of blood per donor. In the case of this clonotype: The antigen is undetermined.

The CDR3 extends over 13 amino acids. UMIs containing a 6-nucleotide sample barcode were added via template switching. For each CDR3 protein, TCRdb gives one entry from its re-call of the 5' RACE reads, without DNA. This table lists about 380,000 distinct CDR3 sequences. The rearrangement links TRBV12-3 or TRBV12-4 to TRBJ1-2. The sample comprised blood. This TCR was recovered from a human donor with ulcerative colitis or Crohn's disease, or a healthy co-twin of an affected twin (not recorded which). CDR3 loop: CASSTPTILGYTF.